A selection of T cell receptor beta chains follows, all from one sample in a study of blood T cell repertoires in COVID-19. Clones were sequenced by immunoSEQ multiplex PCR, and TCRdb holds only the in-frame ones, with some missing. The sample carries 130,000 or so clones, about four fifths recorded once. The sample taken for sequencing was PBMCs or T cells enriched from blood (not recorded which). Source of these receptors: a woman aged 45-59 years with acute COVID-19. CDR3s include the opening cysteine and the closing phenylalanine or tryptophan. A D gene is named only where the DNA matches it firmly. Clone sizes are given selectively: once, few, many, or a class where the clone is expanded.

d_gene | j_gene | v_gene | abundance | CDR3aa | CDR3nt
TRBD2 | TRBJ2-5 | TRBV5-1 | NA | CASSLGVSGRLETQYF | TGCGCCAGCAGCTTGGGTGTTAGCGGGAGGCTAGAGACCCAGTACTTC
NA | TRBJ1-1 | TRBV7-2 | NA | CASSLDISNTEAFF | TGTGCCAGCAGCTTAGATATTTCGAACACTGAAGCTTTCTTT
TRBD1 | TRBJ1-3 | TRBV7-9 | NA | CASSLGTGGASGNTIYF | TGTGCCAGCAGCTTAGGGACAGGGGGCGCATCTGGAAACACCATATATTTT
TRBD1 | TRBJ1-2 | TRBV19 | NA | CASSIYPGQGDGYTF | TGTGCCAGTAGTATTTACCCGGGACAGGGGGATGGCTACACCTTC
NA | TRBJ2-1 | TRBV4-1 | NA | CASSQVVNEQFF | TGCGCCAGCAGCCAAGTTGTAAATGAGCAGTTCTTC
NA | TRBJ1-1 | TRBV10-3 | NA | CATSYRGKSEAFF | TGTGCCACCTCTTACCGGGGAAAGTCTGAAGCTTTCTTT
NA | TRBJ2-7 | TRBV5-6 | NA | CASSSTVNYEQYF | TGTGCCAGCAGCTCGACAGTAAACTACGAGCAGTACTTC
NA | TRBJ2-1 | TRBV23-1 | NA | CASSQSSSGPYNEQFF | TGCGCCAGCAGTCAATCGAGTAGCGGACCCTACAATGAGCAGTTCTTC
NA | TRBJ2-7 | TRBV27 | NA | CATLDVSSYEQYF | TGTGCCACCCTAGACGTAAGCTCCTACGAGCAGTACTTC
NA | TRBJ2-3 | TRBV4-1 | NA | CASSQAAASASDTQYF | TGCGCCAGCAGCCAAGCCGCCGCAAGCGCGTCAGATACGCAGTATTTT
NA | TRBJ2-1 | TRBV19 | once | CATMGAGSLYNEQFF | TGTGCCACCATGGGGGCAGGGAGCCTCTACAATGAGCAGTTCTTC
TRBD1 | TRBJ2-7 | TRBV18 | NA | CASSPGTVYEQYF | TGTGCCAGCTCCCCCGGGACAGTCTACGAGCAGTACTTC
TRBD1 | TRBJ1-1 | TRBV5-3 | NA | CARSITRQGRTEAFF | TGTGCCAGAAGCATAACCCGACAGGGTAGGACTGAAGCTTTCTTT
TRBD1 | TRBJ1-2 | TRBV2 | NA | CASSEQGQGYGYTF | TGTGCCAGCAGTGAGCAGGGACAGGGATATGGCTACACCTTC
NA | TRBJ2-7 | TRBV28 | once | CASRSGPRTYEQYF | TGTGCCAGCAGATCGGGTCCCCGGACCTACGAGCAGTACTTC
TRBD1 | TRBJ2-7 | TRBV7-9 | NA | CASSSADRGPSGQYF | TGTGCCAGCAGCTCCGCGGACAGGGGACCGAGCGGGCAGTACTTC
NA | TRBJ1-5 | TRBV5-6 | NA | CASSLVGGSNQPQHF | TGTGCCAGCAGCTTGGTAGGCGGTAGCAATCAGCCCCAGCATTTT
NA | TRBJ2-5 | TRBV6-1 | NA | CASSASVRGLGKETQYF | TGTGCCAGCAGTGCCTCCGTTCGGGGGTTGGGTAAAGAGACCCAGTACTTC
NA | TRBJ2-3 | TRBV19 | NA | CASSILDGSMDTQYF | TGTGCCAGTAGTATTTTAGACGGGAGCATGGATACGCAGTATTTT
NA | TRBJ2-5 | TRBV7-3 | NA | CASSSTGGRAGTNQETQYF | TGTGCCAGCAGCTCCACAGGGGGAAGAGCGGGGACCAACCAAGAGACCCAGTACTTC
NA | TRBJ2-3 | TRBV6-6 | NA | CASLNPGQITDTQYF | TGTGCCAGCCTAAACCCGGGACAAATCACAGATACGCAGTATTTT
TRBD1 | TRBJ2-7 | TRBV9 | NA | CASSVKTGSEQYF | TGTGCCAGCAGCGTAAAGACAGGGAGCGAGCAGTACTTC
TRBD1 | TRBJ2-1 | TRBV5-1 | NA | CASRFRTGMDEQFF | TGCGCCAGCCGATTTCGGACAGGGATGGATGAGCAGTTCTTC
TRBD1 | TRBJ1-3 | TRBV27 | NA | CASSLSRGAAGNTIYF | TGTGCCAGCAGTTTATCCAGGGGGGCGGCTGGAAACACCATATATTTT
TRBD1 | TRBJ2-2 | TRBV18 | NA | CASSPGQGAKGTGELFF | TGTGCCAGCTCACCAGGACAGGGGGCAAAGGGCACCGGGGAGCTGTTTTTT
TRBD1 | TRBJ1-6 | TRBV3-1/TRBV3-2 | NA | CASSQAQGATPLHF | TGTGCCAGCAGCCAAGCACAGGGGGCTACACCCCTCCACTTT
TRBD2 | TRBJ2-7 | TRBV9 | NA | CASSSPGLAGNEQYF | TGTGCCAGCAGCTCCCCGGGACTAGCGGGGAACGAGCAGTACTTC
NA | TRBJ1-6 | TRBV5-1 | NA | CASSLEGVPYNSPLHF | TGCGCCAGCAGCTTGGAGGGGGTCCCCTATAATTCACCCCTCCACTTT
NA | TRBJ1-6 | TRBV7-9 | once | CASSFPYSPLHF | TGTGCCAGCAGCTTTCCCTACTCACCCCTCCACTTT
TRBD2 | TRBJ2-7 | TRBV19 | NA | CASSIDSGGYPYEQYF | TGTGCCAGTAGTATAGATAGCGGGGGGTATCCTTACGAGCAGTACTTC
TRBD1 | TRBJ1-4 | TRBV19 | NA | CASSPGQGPNEKLFF | TGTGCCAGTAGTCCGGGACAGGGGCCTAATGAAAAACTGTTTTTT
TRBD1 | TRBJ2-7 | TRBV7-2 | NA | CASSSGNRGTTRKYEQYF | TGTGCCAGCAGCTCAGGCAACAGGGGAACAACGCGGAAATACGAGCAGTACTTC
TRBD2 | TRBJ2-2 | TRBV29-1 | few | CSVTSGTNTGELFF | TGCAGCGTTACTAGCGGGACGAACACCGGGGAGCTGTTTTTT
TRBD2 | TRBJ2-2 | TRBV9 | NA | CASSAGRGSGTNTGELFF | TGTGCCAGCAGCGCGGGGAGGGGCAGCGGGACGAACACCGGGGAGCTGTTTTTT
NA | TRBJ2-5 | TRBV7-9 | NA | CASSSTVSQETQYF | TGTGCCAGCAGCTCGACAGTATCCCAAGAGACCCAGTACTTC
TRBD1 | TRBJ1-1 | TRBV5-8 | NA | CASLTGDRGHTEAFF | TGTGCCAGCCTGACGGGAGACAGGGGTCACACTGAAGCTTTCTTT
TRBD2 | TRBJ2-7 | TRBV4-2 | NA | CASSQGLAATYEQYF | TGTGCCAGCAGCCAAGGGCTAGCGGCTACCTACGAGCAGTACTTC